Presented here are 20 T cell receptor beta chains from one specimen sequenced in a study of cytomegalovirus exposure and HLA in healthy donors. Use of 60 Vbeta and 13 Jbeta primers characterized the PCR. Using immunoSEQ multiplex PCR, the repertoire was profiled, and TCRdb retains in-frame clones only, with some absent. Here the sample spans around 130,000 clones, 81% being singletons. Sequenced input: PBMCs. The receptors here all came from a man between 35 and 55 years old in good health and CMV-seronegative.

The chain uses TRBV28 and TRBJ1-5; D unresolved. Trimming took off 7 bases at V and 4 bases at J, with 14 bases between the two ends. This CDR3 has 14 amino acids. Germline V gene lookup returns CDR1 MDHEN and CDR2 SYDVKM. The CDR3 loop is CASTVYRKNQPQHF. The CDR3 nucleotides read TGTGCCAGCACGGTCTATCGCAAAAATCAGCCCCAGCATTTT. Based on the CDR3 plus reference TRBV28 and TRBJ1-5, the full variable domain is DVKVTQSSRYLVKRTGEKVFLECVQDMDHENMFWYRQDPGLGLRLIYFSYDVKMKEKGDIPEGYSVSREKKERFSLILESASTNQTSMYLCASTVYRKNQPQHFGDGTRLSIL.

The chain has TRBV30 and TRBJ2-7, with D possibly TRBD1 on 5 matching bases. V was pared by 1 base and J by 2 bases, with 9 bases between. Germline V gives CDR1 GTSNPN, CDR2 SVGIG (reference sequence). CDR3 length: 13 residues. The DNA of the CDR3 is TGTGCCTGGAGTGGCCGACAGCCCTACGAGCAGTACTTC. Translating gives CAWSGRQPYEQYF.

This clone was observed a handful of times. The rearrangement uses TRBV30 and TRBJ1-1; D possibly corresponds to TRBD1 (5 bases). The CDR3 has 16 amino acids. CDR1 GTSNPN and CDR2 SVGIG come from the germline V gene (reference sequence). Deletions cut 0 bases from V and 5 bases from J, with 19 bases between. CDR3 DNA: TGTGCCTGGAGTGTAGGCAGGGTAGCGGGTGTGACTGAAGCTTTCTTT. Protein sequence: CAWSVGRVAGVTEAFF.

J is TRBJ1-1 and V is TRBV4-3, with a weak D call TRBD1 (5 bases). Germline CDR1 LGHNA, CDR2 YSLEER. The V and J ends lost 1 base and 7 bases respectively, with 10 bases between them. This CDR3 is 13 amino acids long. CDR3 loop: CASSQAGEGEAFF. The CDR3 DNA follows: TGCGCCAGCAGCCAAGCGGGGGAGGGTGAAGCTTTCTTT.

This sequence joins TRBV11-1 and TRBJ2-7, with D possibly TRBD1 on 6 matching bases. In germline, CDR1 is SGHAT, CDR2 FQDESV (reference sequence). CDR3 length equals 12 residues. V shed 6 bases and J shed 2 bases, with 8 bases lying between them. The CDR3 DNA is TGTGCCAGCAGGACAGGACCCTACGAGCAGTACTTC. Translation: CASRTGPYEQYF.

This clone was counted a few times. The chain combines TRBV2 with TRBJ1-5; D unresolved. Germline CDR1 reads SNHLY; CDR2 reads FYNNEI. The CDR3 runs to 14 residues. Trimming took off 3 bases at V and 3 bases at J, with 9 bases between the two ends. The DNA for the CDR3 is TGTGCCAGCAGTGAGTGGCAGTTCAATCAGCCCCAGCATTTT. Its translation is CASSEWQFNQPQHF. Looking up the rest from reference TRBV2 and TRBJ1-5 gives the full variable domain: EPEVTQTPSHQVTQMGQEVILRCVPISNHLYFYWYRQILGQKVEFLVSFYNNEISEKSEIFDDQFSVERPDGSNFTLKIRSTKLEDSAMYFCASSEWQFNQPQHFGDGTRLSIL.

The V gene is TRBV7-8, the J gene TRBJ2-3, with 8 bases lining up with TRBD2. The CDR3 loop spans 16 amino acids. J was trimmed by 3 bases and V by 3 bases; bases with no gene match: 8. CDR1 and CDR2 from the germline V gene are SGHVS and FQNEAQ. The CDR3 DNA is TGTGCCAGCAGCTTGAGACAGACTAGCGAAACAGATACGCAGTATTTT. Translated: CASSLRQTSETDTQYF.

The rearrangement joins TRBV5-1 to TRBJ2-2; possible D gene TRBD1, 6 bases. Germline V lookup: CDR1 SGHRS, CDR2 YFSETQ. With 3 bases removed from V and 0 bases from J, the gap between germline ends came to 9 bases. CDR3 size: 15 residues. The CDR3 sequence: CASSSRTANTGELFF. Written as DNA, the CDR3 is TGCGCCAGCAGCTCGAGGACAGCGAACACCGGGGAGCTGTTTTTT.

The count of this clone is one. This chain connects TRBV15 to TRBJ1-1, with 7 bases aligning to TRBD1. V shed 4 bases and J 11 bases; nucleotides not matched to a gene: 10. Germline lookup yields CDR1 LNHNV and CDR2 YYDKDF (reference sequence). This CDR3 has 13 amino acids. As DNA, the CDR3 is TGTGCCACCAGCATAGACAGGGTCCGTCGGGCTTTCTTT. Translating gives CATSIDRVRRAFF.

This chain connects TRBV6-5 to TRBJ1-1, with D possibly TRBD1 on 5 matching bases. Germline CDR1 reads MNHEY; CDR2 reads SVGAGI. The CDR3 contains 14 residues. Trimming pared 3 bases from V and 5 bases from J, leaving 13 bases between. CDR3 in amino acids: CASSYEIQGTEAFF. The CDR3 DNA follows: TGTGCCAGCAGTTATGAGATCCAGGGTACTGAAGCTTTCTTT.

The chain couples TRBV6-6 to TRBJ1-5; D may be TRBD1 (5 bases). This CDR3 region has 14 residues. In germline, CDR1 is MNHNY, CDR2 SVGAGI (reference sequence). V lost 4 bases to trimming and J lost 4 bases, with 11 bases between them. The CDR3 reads CASSLGGANQPQHF. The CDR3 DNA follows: TGTGCCAGCAGTTTAGGAGGGGCAAATCAGCCCCAGCATTTT.

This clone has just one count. CDR3 sequence (DNA): TGTGCCAGTAGTATCCTTGAGACAGGCCAGCCCCAGCATTTT. Translation gives CASSILETGQPQHF. V and J are TRBV19 and TRBJ1-5; tentatively, D is TRBD1 (6 bases). CDR1 and CDR2 from the germline V gene are LNHDA and SQIVND (reference sequence). There are 14 residues in the CDR3. Trimming took off 3 bases at V and 7 bases at J, with 13 bases between the two ends.

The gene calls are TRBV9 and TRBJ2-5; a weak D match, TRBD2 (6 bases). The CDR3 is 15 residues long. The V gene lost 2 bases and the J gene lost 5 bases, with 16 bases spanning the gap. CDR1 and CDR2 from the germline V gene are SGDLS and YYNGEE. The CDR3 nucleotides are TGTGCCAGCAGCGTCTCGGGAGTCCCATCTGAGACCCAGTACTTC. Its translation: CASSVSGVPSETQYF.

CDR3 amino acids: CASSREDRPHGYTF. For the CDR3, the DNA is TGTGCCAGCAGCAGGGAAGACAGGCCCCATGGCTACACCTTC. V usage is TRBV2 and J usage is TRBJ1-2, with D possibly being TRBD1 (6 bases). This CDR3 spans 14 amino acids. The germline V and J ends were trimmed by 6 bases and 6 bases, with 17 bases remaining between them. Germline V gives CDR1 SNHLY, CDR2 FYNNEI.

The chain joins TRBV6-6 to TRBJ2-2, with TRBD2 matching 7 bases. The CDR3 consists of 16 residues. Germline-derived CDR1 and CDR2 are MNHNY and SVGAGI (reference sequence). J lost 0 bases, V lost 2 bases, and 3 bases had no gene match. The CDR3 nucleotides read TGTGCCAGCAGTTACGGGGCGGGGGCGAACACCGGGGAGCTGTTTTTT. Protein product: CASSYGAGANTGELFF.

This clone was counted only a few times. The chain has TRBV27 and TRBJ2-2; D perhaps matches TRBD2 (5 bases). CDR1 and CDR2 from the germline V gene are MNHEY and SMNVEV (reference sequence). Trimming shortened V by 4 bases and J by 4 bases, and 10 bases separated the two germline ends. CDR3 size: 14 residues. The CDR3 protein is CASSSTRATGELFF. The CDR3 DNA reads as TGTGCCAGCAGTTCAACTAGGGCCACCGGGGAGCTGTTTTTT.

The CDR3 is CASSPRSGYQETQYF. As DNA, the CDR3 is TGTGCCAGCAGCCCCAGGAGCGGGTACCAAGAGACCCAGTACTTC. V is TRBV7-6 and J is TRBJ2-5; D perhaps matches TRBD2 (6 bases). V lost 5 bases and J lost 0, with 13 bases in between. Germline values: CDR1 SGHVS, CDR2 FNYEAQ. The CDR3 runs to 15 residues.

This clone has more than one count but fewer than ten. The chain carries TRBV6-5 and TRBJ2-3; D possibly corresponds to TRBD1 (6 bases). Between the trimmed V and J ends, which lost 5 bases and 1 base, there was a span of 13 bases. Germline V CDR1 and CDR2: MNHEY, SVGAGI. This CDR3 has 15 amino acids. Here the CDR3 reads CASSTGLSRTDTQYF. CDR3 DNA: TGTGCCAGCAGTACAGGGCTTAGCCGCACAGATACGCAGTATTTT.

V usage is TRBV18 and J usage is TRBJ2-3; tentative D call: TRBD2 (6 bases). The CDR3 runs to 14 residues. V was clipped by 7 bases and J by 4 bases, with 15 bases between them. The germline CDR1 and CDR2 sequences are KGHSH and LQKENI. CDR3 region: CASFYTGAADTQYF. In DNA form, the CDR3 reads TGTGCCAGCTTTTATACGGGAGCGGCAGATACGCAGTATTTT.

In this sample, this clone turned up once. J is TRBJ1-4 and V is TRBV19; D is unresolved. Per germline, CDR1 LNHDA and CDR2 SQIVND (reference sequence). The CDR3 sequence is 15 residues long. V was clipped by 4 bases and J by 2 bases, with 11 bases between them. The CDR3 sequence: CASSTGYDTNEKLFF. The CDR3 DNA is TGTGCCAGTAGTACGGGGTATGATACTAATGAAAAACTGTTTTTT.